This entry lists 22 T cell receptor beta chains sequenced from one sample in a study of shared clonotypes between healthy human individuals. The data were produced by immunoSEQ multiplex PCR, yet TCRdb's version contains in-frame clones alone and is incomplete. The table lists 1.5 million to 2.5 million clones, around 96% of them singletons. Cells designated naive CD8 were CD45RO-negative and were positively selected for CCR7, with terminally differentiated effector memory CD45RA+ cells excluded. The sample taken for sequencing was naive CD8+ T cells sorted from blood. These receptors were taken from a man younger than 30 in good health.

The CDR3 coding sequence is TGCGCCAGCAGCTCGCCGAGACTAGCGGGAGGAAAGGAGACCCAGTACTTC. Protein sequence: CASSSPRLAGGKETQYF. The chain carries TRBV5-1 and TRBJ2-5; the match to TRBD2 covers 13 bases. The J segment lost 5 bases and the V segment lost 3 bases, leaving 10 bases of the junction unmatched. The CDR3 has 17 residues. CDR1 is SGHRS, CDR2 YFSETQ, per germline.

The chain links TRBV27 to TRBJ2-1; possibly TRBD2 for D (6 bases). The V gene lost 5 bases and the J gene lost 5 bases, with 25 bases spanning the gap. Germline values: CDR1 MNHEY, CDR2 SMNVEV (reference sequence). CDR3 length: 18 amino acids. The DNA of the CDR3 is TGTGCCAGCAGTCAAGGCCCACCGTGGAGGGAGGCAAACAATGAGCAGTTCTTC. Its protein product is CASSQGPPWREANNEQFF.

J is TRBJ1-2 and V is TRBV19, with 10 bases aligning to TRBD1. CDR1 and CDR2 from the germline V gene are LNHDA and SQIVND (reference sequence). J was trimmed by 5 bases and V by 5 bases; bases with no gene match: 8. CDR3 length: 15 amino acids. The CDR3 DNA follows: TGTGCCAGTAGTGTATACGGGACAGGGGATTATGGCTACACCTTC. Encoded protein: CASSVYGTGDYGYTF.

The CDR3 reads CASSSWDSTGELFF. The CDR3 DNA sequence: TGCGCCAGCAGCTCATGGGACTCCACCGGGGAGCTGTTTTTT. This chain links TRBV5-1 with TRBJ2-2; a possible D gene is TRBD2 (6 bases). V dropped 3 bases and J dropped 4 bases, with 10 bases sitting between them. In germline, CDR1 is SGHRS, CDR2 YFSETQ. The CDR3 spans 14 residues.

CDR3 nucleotides: TGTGCCAGCAGCAAGGACACCTACAATGAGCAGTTCTTC. Translating gives CASSKDTYNEQFF. The rearrangement uses TRBV5-6 and TRBJ2-1; TRBD1 might be the D (5 bases). Germline V gene data show CDR1 as SGHDT and CDR2 as YYEEEE. The V gene lost 4 bases and the J gene lost 2 bases, with 7 bases spanning the gap. This CDR3 has 13 amino acids. Full variable domain (rest looked up from reference TRBV5-6 and TRBJ2-1): DAGVTQSPTHLIKTRGQQVTLRCSPKSGHDTVSWYQQALGQGPQFIFQYYEEEERQRGNFPDRFSGHQFPNYSSELNVNALLLGDSALYLCASSKDTYNEQFFGPGTRLTVL.

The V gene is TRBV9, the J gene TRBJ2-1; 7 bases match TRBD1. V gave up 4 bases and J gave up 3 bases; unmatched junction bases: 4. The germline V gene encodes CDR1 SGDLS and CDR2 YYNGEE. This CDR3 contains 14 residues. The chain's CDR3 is CASSNDRDYNEQFF. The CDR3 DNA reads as TGTGCCAGCAGCAACGACAGGGACTACAATGAGCAGTTCTTC.

The CDR3, as DNA: TGTGCCAGCAAGTTGGACGGGAGCTCCTACGAGCAGTACTTC. Translation gives CASKLDGSSYEQYF. The rearrangement links TRBV13 to TRBJ2-7; D is perhaps TRBD2 (6 bases). V lost 7 bases, J lost 0 bases, and 13 bases lay in between. Looked up from germline, CDR1 is PRHDT and CDR2 is FYEKMQ (reference sequence). CDR3 length: 14 amino acids.

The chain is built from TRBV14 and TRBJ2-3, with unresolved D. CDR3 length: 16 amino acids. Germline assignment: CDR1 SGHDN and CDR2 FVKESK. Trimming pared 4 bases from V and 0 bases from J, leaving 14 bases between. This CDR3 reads CASSPLVGFSTDTQYF. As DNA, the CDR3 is TGTGCCAGCAGCCCTCTCGTGGGATTTAGCACAGATACGCAGTATTTT.

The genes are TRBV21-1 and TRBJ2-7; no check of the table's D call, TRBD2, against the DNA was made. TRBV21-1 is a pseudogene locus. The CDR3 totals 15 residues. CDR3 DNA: TGTGCCAGCAGAATCCTTAGCGGAGTAGACGACGAGCAGTACTTC. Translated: CASRILSGVDDEQYF.

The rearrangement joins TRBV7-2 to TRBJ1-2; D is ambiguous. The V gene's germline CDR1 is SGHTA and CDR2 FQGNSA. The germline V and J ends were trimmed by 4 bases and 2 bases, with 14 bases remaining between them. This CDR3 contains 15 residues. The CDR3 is CASSYIGQTNYGYTF. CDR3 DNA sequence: TGTGCCAGCAGCTATATTGGGCAGACCAACTATGGCTACACCTTC.

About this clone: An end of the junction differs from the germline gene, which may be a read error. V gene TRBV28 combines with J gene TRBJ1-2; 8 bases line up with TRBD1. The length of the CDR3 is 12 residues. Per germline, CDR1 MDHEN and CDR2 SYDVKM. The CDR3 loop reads CASSQDEDRGLF. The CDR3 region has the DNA TGTGCCAGCAGTCAAGATGAAGACAGGGGCCTCTTC.

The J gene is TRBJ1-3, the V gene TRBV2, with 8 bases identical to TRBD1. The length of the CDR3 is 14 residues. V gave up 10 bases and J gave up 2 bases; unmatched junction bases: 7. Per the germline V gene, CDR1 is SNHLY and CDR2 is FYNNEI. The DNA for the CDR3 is TGTGCCATCTTATTGGACAGGGCTGGAAACACCATATATTTT. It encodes CAILLDRAGNTIYF. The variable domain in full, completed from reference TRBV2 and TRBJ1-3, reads EPEVTQTPSHQVTQMGQEVILRCVPISNHLYFYWYRQILGQKVEFLVSFYNNEISEKSEIFDDQFSVERPDGSNFTLKIRSTKLEDSAMYFCAILLDRAGNTIYFGEGSWLTVV.

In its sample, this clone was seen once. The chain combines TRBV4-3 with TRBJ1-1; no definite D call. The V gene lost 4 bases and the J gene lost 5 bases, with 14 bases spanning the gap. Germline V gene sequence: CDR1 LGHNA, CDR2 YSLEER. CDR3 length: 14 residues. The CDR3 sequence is CASSPQNEGTEAFF. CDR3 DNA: TGCGCCAGCAGCCCGCAAAATGAAGGTACTGAAGCTTTCTTT.

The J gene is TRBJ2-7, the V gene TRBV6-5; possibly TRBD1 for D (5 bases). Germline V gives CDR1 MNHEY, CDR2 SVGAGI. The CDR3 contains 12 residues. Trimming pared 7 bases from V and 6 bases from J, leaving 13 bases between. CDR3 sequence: CASTGQGGEQYF. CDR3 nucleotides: TGTGCCAGCACCGGCCAGGGTGGCGAGCAGTACTTC.

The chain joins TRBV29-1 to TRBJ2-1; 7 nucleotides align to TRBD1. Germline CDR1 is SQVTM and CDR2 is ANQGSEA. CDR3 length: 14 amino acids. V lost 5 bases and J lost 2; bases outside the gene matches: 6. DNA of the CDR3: TGCAGCGTTATAGCACAGGGGACCTACAATGAGCAGTTCTTC. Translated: CSVIAQGTYNEQFF.

The CDR3, as DNA: TGTGCCAGCAGCAAGAGCGGGGGGGCCTCTAATGAGCAGTTCTTC. Translating it yields CASSKSGGASNEQFF. The rearrangement joins TRBV28 to TRBJ2-1; 10 bases agree with TRBD2. J gave up 7 bases and V 6 bases, and 9 bases lay outside the gene matches. CDR1 is MDHEN and CDR2 is SYDVKM in the germline V gene. CDR3 length: 15 residues.

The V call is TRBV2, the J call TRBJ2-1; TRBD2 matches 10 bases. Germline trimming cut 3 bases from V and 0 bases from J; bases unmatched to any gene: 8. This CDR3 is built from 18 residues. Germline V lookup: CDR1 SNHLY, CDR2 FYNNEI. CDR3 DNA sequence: TGTGCCAGCAGTGAGCCTAGCGGGGGTATGAGCTCCTACAATGAGCAGTTCTTC. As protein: CASSEPSGGMSSYNEQFF.

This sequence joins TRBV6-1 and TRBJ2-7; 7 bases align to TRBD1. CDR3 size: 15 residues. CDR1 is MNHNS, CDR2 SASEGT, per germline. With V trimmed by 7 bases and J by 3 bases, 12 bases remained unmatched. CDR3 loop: CASTPRGQAYYEQYF. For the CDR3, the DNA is TGTGCCAGCACCCCCCGAGGACAGGCCTACTACGAGCAGTACTTC.

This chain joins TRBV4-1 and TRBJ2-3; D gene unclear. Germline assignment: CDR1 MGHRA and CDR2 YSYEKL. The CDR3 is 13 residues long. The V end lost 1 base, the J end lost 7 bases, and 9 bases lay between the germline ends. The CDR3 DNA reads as TGCGCCAGCAGCCAAGGAACCACCTATACGCAGTATTTT. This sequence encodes CASSQGTTYTQYF.

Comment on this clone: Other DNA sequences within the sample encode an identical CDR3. Here the CDR3 DNA reads TGTGCCAGCAGTGGGGGAACCTACGAGCAGTACTTC. This codes for CASSGGTYEQYF. This chain uses TRBV2 with TRBJ2-7; D is unclear. V lost 4 bases to trimming and J lost 2 bases, with 6 bases between them. The V gene's germline CDR1 is SNHLY and CDR2 FYNNEI. This CDR3 spans 12 amino acids.

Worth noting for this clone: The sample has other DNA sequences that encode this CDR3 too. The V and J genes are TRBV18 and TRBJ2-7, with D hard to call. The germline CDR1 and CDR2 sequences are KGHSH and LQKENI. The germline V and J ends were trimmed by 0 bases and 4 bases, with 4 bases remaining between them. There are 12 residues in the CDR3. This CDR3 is CASSPPGYEQYF. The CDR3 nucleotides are TGTGCCAGCTCACCACCGGGATACGAGCAGTACTTC.

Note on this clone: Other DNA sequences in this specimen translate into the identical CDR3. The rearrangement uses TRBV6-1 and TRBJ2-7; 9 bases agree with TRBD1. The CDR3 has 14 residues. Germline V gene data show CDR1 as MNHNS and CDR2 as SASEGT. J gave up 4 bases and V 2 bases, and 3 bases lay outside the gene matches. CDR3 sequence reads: CASSETGQGYEQYF. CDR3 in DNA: TGTGCCAGCAGTGAAACGGGACAGGGATACGAGCAGTACTTC.